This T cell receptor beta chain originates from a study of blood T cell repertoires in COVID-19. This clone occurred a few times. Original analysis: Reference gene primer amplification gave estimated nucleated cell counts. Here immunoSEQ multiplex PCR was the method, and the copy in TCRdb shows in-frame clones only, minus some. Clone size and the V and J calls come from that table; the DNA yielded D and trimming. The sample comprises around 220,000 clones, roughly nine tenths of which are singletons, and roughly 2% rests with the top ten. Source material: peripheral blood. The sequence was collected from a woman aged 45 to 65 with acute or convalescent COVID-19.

The CDR3 protein is CASSVGPTAGGLSDEQFF. CDR3 DNA sequence: TGTGCCAGCAGCGTTGGTCCCACCGCAGGGGGCCTCTCGGATGAGCAGTTCTTC. This chain uses TRBV9 with TRBJ2-1; TRBD1 aligns across 8 bases. Trimming took 2 bases from V and 8 from J; bases not matched to a gene: 18. The CDR3 is 18 residues long. From germline, CDR1 is SGDLS and CDR2 YYNGEE.